This T cell receptor (beta chain) was profiled in a study of T cells in Graves' hyperthyroidism and ophthalmopathy. Authors of the study amplified TCR beta CDR3 regions from RNA transcripts. A first-round RT-PCR of the TCR CDR3 used the HTBI primer set. TCRdb re-derived calls from the multiplex PCR reads in MiXCR, one entry per CDR3 protein. The repertoire includes about 570,000 distinct CDR3 sequences, 40% to 55% of them detected once, and roughly 20% sits in the top ten. This clonotype was seen only a few times. Its antigen is still unknown. Study-level results: Using 13 V-J features, a model discriminated ophthalmopathy from stable hyperthyroidism. Ophthalmopathy got predicted by the model a median roughly 6.1 months before its onset.

The CDR3 is made up of 15 amino acids. Unmatched junction bases numbered 12, after V lost 7 bases and J lost 3 bases. Germline V gene data show CDR1 as SGHRS and CDR2 as YFSETQ. Uncontrolled infection, other autoimmune disease, pregnancy or lactation disqualified patients from enrolment. The TCR originated in an adult woman with Graves' disease, either hyperthyroidism or ophthalmopathy (not recorded which). Input material: peripheral blood or thyroid tissue (not recorded which). The V call is TRBV5-1, the J call TRBJ1-2; 7 bases are shared with TRBD1. CDR3 sequence: CASGDPSGTDYGYTF. For the CDR3, the DNA is TGCGCCAGCGGAGATCCGAGTGGGACAGACTATGGCTACACCTTC.